One sample yielded the 16 T cell receptor beta chains listed below, sequenced in a study of vaccination effects on CD4 cells after COVID-19. The antigens for these receptors are not known. Clones were sequenced by immunoSEQ multiplex PCR, and TCRdb holds only the in-frame ones, with some missing. The data hold tens of thousands of clones, with roughly three quarters observed a single time. Expansion of antigen-specific CD4+ T cells with viral peptide pools was carried out by the ViraFEST assay before sequencing. The culture ran for 10 days before CD4+ T cells were isolated. Nucleocapsid antibodies stayed negative before and after vaccination, showing no earlier SARS-CoV-2 infection. Sequenced here: CD4+ T cells from PBMCs cultured with HCoV-OC43 spike peptides, sampled before COVID-19 vaccination. Subset described: HCoV-OC43 spike overlapping peptide pool stimulation. These TCRs come from a human donor who received a COVID-19 vaccine.

The chain combines TRBV2 with TRBJ2-3; D is undetermined. The CDR3 totals 15 residues. V was clipped by 4 bases and J by 2 bases, with 13 bases between them. In germline, CDR1 is SNHLY, CDR2 FYNNEI. The CDR3 region is CASSAYLGNTDTQYF. CDR3 DNA sequence: TGTGCCAGCAGTGCGTATCTGGGGAACACAGATACGCAGTATTTT. Filled out from reference TRBV2 and TRBJ2-3, the complete variable domain reads EPEVTQTPSHQVTQMGQEVILRCVPISNHLYFYWYRQILGQKVEFLVSFYNNEISEKSEIFDDQFSVERPDGSNFTLKIRSTKLEDSAMYFCASSAYLGNTDTQYFGPGTRLTVL.

The chain uses TRBV12-1 and TRBJ2-5; no DNA check was done on the table's D call, TRBD2. TRBV12-1 constitutes a pseudogene. This CDR3 has 14 amino acids. Written as DNA, the CDR3 is TGTGCCAGCATATGGGGGGGAGTCGGGGAGACCCAGTACTTC. It is translated as CASIWGGVGETQYF.

For the CDR3, the DNA is TGTGCCACCTCGATGGGTAGAAACATTCAGTACTTC. It is translated as CATSMGRNIQYF. The chain couples TRBV19 to TRBJ2-4; the D is unclear. This CDR3 is built from 12 residues. Trimming removed 10 bases at V and 6 bases at J, with 13 bases between. Germline loops: CDR1 LNHDA, CDR2 SQIVND (reference sequence).

V is TRBV24-1 and J is TRBJ1-5; a weak D match, TRBD1 (6 bases). The CDR3 contains 14 residues. V was pared by 2 bases and J by 7 bases, with 11 bases between. Germline loops: CDR1 KGHDR, CDR2 SFDVKD. DNA of the CDR3: TGTGCCACCAGTGATTCAGGGGTTGAGCAGCCCCAGCATTTT. Its translation: CATSDSGVEQPQHF.

V is TRBV2 and J is TRBJ1-1, with D maybe TRBD1 (6 bases). Germline CDR1 is SNHLY and CDR2 is FYNNEI. V shed 6 bases and J shed 7 bases, with 18 bases lying between them. This CDR3 has 14 amino acids. The CDR3: CASSEHGGLLEAFF. For the CDR3, the DNA is TGTGCCAGCAGCGAGCATGGGGGGCTCCTTGAAGCTTTCTTT.

The gene calls are TRBV30 and TRBJ1-4, with D unresolved. Deletions cut 0 bases from V and 8 bases from J, with 7 bases between. The germline V gene has CDR1 GTSNPN and CDR2 SVGIG (reference sequence). The CDR3 loop spans 12 amino acids. CDR3 loop: CAWSVRGEKLFF. The CDR3 DNA sequence: TGTGCCTGGAGTGTACGCGGCGAAAAACTGTTTTTT.

In nucleotides, the CDR3 is TGTGCCAGTCGTCCGAAACAAGGGAAAATCGGTTCACCCCTCCACTTT. Translation gives CASRPKQGKIGSPLHF. The V call is TRBV19, the J call TRBJ1-6; D call uncertain. The CDR3 is 16 amino acids. Germline assignment: CDR1 LNHDA and CDR2 SQIVND (reference sequence). V was clipped by 8 bases and J by 9 bases, with 23 bases between them. The complete variable domain, with remaining parts taken from reference TRBV19 and TRBJ1-6, reads DGGITQSPKYLFRKEGQNVTLSCEQNLNHDAMYWYRQDPGQGLRLIYYSQIVNDFQKGDIAEGYSVSREKKESFPLTVTSAQKNPTAFYLCASRPKQGKIGSPLHFGNGTRLTVT.

This sequence joins TRBV6-2 or TRBV6-3 and TRBJ2-2; no clear D. Trimming cost V 4 bases and J 8 bases, with 11 bases left between them. The germline gives CDR1 MNHEY, CDR2 SVGEGT. This CDR3 spans 13 amino acids. CDR3 DNA sequence: TGTGCCAGCAGTTCTGGACCGGTTGGGGAGCTGTTTTTT. It specifies CASSSGPVGELFF.

There are a few counts of this clone. This chain links TRBV30 with TRBJ1-2; D ambiguous. V was trimmed by 0 bases and J by 4 bases, leaving 9 bases between them. Germline assignment: CDR1 GTSNPN and CDR2 SVGIG (reference sequence). The CDR3 contains 13 residues. The CDR3 reads CAWSVGPGYGYTF. The DNA for the CDR3 is TGTGCCTGGAGTGTAGGTCCAGGCTATGGCTACACCTTC.

J is TRBJ1-2 and V is TRBV6-6; D gene ambiguous. The CDR3 loop spans 13 amino acids. The germline V gene has CDR1 MNHNY and CDR2 SVGAGI (reference sequence). Trimming removed 2 bases at V and 2 bases at J, with 6 bases between. CDR3: CASSYRQNYGYTF. For the CDR3, the DNA is TGTGCCAGCAGTTACCGGCAGAACTATGGCTACACCTTC.

CDR3 sequence reads: CASSRTDLETQYF. DNA of the CDR3: TGTGCCAGCAGCCGCACGGACTTAGAGACCCAGTACTTC. The chain recombines TRBV7-9 with TRBJ2-5; possible D gene TRBD2, 5 bases. Trimming took 5 bases from V and 4 from J, leaving 11 bases between them. CDR1 SEHNR and CDR2 FQNEAQ come from the germline V gene (reference sequence). The CDR3 consists of 13 residues.

The CDR3 here is CASSPRLEGLNEQFF. The CDR3 DNA is TGTGCCAGCTCACCACGGCTTGAGGGGTTGAATGAGCAGTTCTTC. This rearrangement joins TRBV18 to TRBJ2-1, with D perhaps assigned TRBD1 or TRBD2 (5 bases each). Trimming took 1 base from V and 7 from J, leaving 14 bases between them. The CDR3 consists of 15 residues. Germline V gives CDR1 KGHSH, CDR2 LQKENI.

The chain is built from TRBV6-2 or TRBV6-3 and TRBJ2-5; a weak D match, TRBD1 (6 bases). The CDR3 runs to 15 residues. V dropped 5 bases and J dropped 3 bases, with 16 bases sitting between them. The germline CDR1 and CDR2 sequences are MNHEY and SVGEGT. The CDR3 sequence is CASSPQGGAEETQYF. CDR3 bases: TGTGCCAGCAGTCCCCAAGGGGGAGCGGAAGAGACCCAGTACTTC.

The chain links TRBV6-5 to TRBJ1-5, with 9 bases aligning to TRBD1. After removal of 6 bases from V and 7 bases from J, the junction contained 4 bases not matched to a gene. The CDR3 totals 13 residues. CDR1 is MNHEY, CDR2 SVGAGI, per germline. The CDR3 coding sequence is TGTGCCAGCAGGGAGGACAGGGGCCAGCCCCAGCATTTT. Protein product: CASREDRGQPQHF.

This clone appeared once. The chain couples TRBV7-2 to TRBJ2-3; D is unresolved. V gave up 3 bases and J gave up 1 base, with 11 bases separating them. Germline V gene data show CDR1 as SGHTA and CDR2 as FQGNSA. The CDR3 extends over 15 amino acids. CDR3 nucleotide sequence: TGTGCCAGCAGCTTGTCACCATATCGCACAGATACGCAGTATTTT. Its protein product is CASSLSPYRTDTQYF.

V gene TRBV11-2 combines with J gene TRBJ2-7; D gene ambiguous. The CDR3 sequence is 10 residues long. From germline, CDR1 is SGHAT and CDR2 FQNNGV. Trimming cost V 3 bases and J 6 bases, with 3 bases left between them. The CDR3 here is CASSLGEQYV. CDR3 in DNA: TGTGCCAGCAGCTTGGGCGAGCAGTACGTC.